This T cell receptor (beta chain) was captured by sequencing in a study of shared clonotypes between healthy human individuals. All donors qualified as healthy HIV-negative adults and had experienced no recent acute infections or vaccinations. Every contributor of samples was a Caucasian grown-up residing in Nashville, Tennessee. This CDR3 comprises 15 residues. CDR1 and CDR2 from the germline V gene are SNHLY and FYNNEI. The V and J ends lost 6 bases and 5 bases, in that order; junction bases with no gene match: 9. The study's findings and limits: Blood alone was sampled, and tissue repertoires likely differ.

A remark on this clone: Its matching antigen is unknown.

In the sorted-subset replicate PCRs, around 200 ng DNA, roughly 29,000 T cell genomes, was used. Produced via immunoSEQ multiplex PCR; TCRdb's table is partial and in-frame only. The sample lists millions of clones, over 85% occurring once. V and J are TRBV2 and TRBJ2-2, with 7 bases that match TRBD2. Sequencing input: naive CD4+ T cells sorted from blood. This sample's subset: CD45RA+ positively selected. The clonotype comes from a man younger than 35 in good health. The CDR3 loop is CASRGGGGPTGELFF. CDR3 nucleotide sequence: TGTGCCAGCAGGGGAGGCGGGGGACCAACCGGGGAGCTGTTTTTT.